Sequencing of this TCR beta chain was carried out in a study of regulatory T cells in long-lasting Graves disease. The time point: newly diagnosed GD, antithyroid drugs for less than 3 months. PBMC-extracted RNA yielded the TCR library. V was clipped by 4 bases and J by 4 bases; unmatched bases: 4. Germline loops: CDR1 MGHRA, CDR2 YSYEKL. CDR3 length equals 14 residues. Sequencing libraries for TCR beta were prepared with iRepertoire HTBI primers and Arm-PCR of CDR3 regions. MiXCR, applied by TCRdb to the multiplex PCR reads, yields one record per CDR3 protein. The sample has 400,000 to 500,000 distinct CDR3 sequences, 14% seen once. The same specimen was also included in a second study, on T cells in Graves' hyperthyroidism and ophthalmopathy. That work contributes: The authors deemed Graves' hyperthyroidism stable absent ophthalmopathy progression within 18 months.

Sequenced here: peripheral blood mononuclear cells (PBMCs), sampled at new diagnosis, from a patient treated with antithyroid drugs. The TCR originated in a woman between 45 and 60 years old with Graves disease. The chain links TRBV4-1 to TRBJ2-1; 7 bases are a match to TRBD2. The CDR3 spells CASSRASGYNEQFF. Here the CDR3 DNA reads TGCGCCAGCAGCCGGGCTAGCGGATACAATGAGCAGTTCTTC.